This T cell receptor (beta chain) was retrieved from a study of blood T cell repertoires in COVID-19. Study-wide background: Collection of acute and convalescent COVID-19 samples took place in the United States, Italy and Spain. T cells, B-cell-depleted T cells, or PBMCs provided the cDNA or gDNA that served as material.

Original processing methods: Reference gene primer amplification gave nucleated cell count estimates. Profiled with immunoSEQ multiplex PCR; TCRdb holds only in-frame clones, not every one. D and trimming come from the DNA, and the V and J calls and clone size come from that table. Of roughly 190,000 clones listed, roughly 84% are singletons. The sequenced sample consisted of peripheral blood. The clonotype comes from a human donor in a cohort sampled during active COVID-19.

The CDR3 sequence: CATSPTSGRGSVTGELFF. The CDR3 DNA is TGTGCCACCAGTCCAACTAGCGGGAGGGGGTCCGTGACCGGGGAGCTGTTTTTT. This rearrangement joins TRBV24-1 to TRBJ2-2; TRBD2 aligns across 13 bases. Germline V gives CDR1 KGHDR, CDR2 SFDVKD. The CDR3 loop spans 18 amino acids. J lost 5 bases, V lost 6 bases, and 11 bases had no gene match.